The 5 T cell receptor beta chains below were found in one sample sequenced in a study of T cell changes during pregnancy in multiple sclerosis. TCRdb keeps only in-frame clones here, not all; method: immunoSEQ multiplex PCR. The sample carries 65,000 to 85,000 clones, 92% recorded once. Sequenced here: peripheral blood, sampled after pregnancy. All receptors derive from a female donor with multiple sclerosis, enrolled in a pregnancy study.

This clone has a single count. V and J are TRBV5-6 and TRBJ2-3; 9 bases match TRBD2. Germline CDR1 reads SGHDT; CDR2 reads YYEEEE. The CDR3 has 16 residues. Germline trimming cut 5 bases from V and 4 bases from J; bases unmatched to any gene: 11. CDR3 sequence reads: CASRPPGLASPDTQYF. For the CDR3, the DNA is TGTGCCAGCAGACCCCCAGGACTAGCGAGCCCAGATACGCAGTATTTT.

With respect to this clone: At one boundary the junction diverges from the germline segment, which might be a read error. The chain's CDR3 is CASSLRTGYPHRPF. The CDR3 DNA sequence: TGTGCCAGCAGCTTAAGGACAGGGTACCCCCACCGTCCCTTC. V gene TRBV13 combines with J gene TRBJ1-2; 8 bases fit TRBD1. The V gene's germline CDR1 is PRHDT and CDR2 FYEKMQ (reference sequence). The CDR3 length is 14 residues. Full variable domain (rest looked up from reference TRBV13 and TRBJ1-2): AAGVIQSPRHLIKEKRETATLKCYPIPRHDTVYWYQQGPGQDPQFLISFYEKMQSDKGSIPDRFSAQQFSDYHSELNMSSLELGDSALYFCASSLRTGYPHRPFGSGTRLTVV.

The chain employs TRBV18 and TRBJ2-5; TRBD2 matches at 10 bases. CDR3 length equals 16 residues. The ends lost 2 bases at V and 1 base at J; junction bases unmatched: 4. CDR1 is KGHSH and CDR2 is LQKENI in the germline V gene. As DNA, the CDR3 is TGTGCCAGCTCACCATCGCTAGCGGGGGCCCAAGAGACCCAGTACTTC. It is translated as CASSPSLAGAQETQYF.

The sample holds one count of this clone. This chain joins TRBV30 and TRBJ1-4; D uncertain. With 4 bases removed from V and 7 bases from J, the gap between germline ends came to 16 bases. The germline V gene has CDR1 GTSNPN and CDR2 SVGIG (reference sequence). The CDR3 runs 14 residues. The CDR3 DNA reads TGTGCCTGGACCCTGCGAGGGTTTGCTGAAAAACTGTTTTTT. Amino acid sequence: CAWTLRGFAEKLFF.

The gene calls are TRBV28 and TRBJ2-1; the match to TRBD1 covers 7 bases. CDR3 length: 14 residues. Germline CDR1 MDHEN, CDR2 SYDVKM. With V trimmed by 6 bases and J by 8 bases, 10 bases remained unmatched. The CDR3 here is CASRRQGFRDEQFF. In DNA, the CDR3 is TGTGCCAGCAGGCGACAGGGTTTTCGGGATGAGCAGTTCTTC.